The 10 T cell receptor beta chains presented below share a single source sample, sequenced in a study of CD8+CD57+ T cells in acquired aplastic anemia. TCR beta VDJ and CDR3 profiles were obtained from a genomic DNA template. TCRdb reprocessed the reads with MiXCR, giving one entry per CDR3 protein. The repertoire holds roughly 280,000 distinct CDR3 sequences, with 45% to 65% as singletons. Individuals selected for sequencing had exhibited CD8+CD57+ cell expansion on flow cytometry. What was sequenced was sorted CD4+, CD8+, or CD8+CD57+ T cells (not recorded which) from PBMCs. The receptors stem from a human donor with aplastic anemia.

This clonotype showed up just a few times. This sequence may be a read error, since a much larger clone differs from it by one base. This chain joins TRBV18 and TRBJ2-7, with D hard to call. Germline V gene sequence: CDR1 KGHSH, CDR2 LQKENI. This CDR3 comprises 12 residues. CDR3 bases: TGTGCCAGCTCGAATCCGTCCTACGGGCAGTACTTC. Translating it yields CASSNPSYGQYF.

This clonotype was detected ten times or more. The chain recombines TRBV5-1 with TRBJ2-1, with TRBD2 as a possible D gene (5 bases). The germline V gene has CDR1 SGHRS and CDR2 YFSETQ. The ends were cut back, 4 bases at V and 7 bases at J, with 15 bases in the middle. There are 14 residues in the CDR3. CDR3 region: CASSLDRGYNEQFF. CDR3 DNA sequence: TGCGCCAGCAGCCTCGACCGGGGTTATAATGAGCAGTTCTTC.

This clonotype was recorded at least ten times. This chain uses TRBV6-1 with TRBJ1-4, with 10 positions matching TRBD1. Trimming removed 6 bases from V and 0 bases from J; junction bases left unmatched: 7. The CDR3 has 17 residues. CDR1 MNHNS and CDR2 SASEGT come from the germline V gene. CDR3 DNA: TGTGCCAGCAGAAGAACCGGGACAGGGGCAACTAATGAAAAACTGTTTTTT. Protein product: CASRRTGTGATNEKLFF.

The V gene is TRBV24-1, the J gene TRBJ2-5; D uncertain. V gave up 0 bases and J gave up 3 bases, with 22 bases separating them. The CDR3 is 19 residues long. Germline loops: CDR1 KGHDR, CDR2 SFDVKD. In nucleotides, the CDR3 is TGTGCCACCAGTGATTTGGGGCACCCCCATTACGTCCCCAAAGAGACCCAGTACTTC. Its protein is CATSDLGHPHYVPKETQYF.

CDR3 in amino acids: CASRKDRGSPLHF. The CDR3 DNA reads TGTGCCAGCAGAAAAGACAGGGGATCACCCCTCCACTTT. The chain couples TRBV7-6 to TRBJ1-6; the match to TRBD1 covers 8 bases. This CDR3 comprises 13 residues. Germline V gives CDR1 SGHVS, CDR2 FNYEAQ. The V segment lost 6 bases and the J segment 10 bases; nucleotides outside the gene matches: 5.

This clonotype was seen repeatedly, ten times or more. This chain joins TRBV29-1 and TRBJ1-1, with D maybe TRBD1 (5 bases). Germline V gene lookup returns CDR1 SQVTM and CDR2 ANQGSEA. There are 14 residues in the CDR3. Trimming cost V 4 bases and J 6 bases, with 18 bases left between them. CDR3 coding DNA: TGCAGCGTTGGGAATACCAACCAGGGCTCTGAAGCTTTCTTT. This codes for CSVGNTNQGSEAFF.

This clonotype was found many times. This chain uses TRBV6-2 or TRBV6-3 with TRBJ2-3; no firm D call. Trimming took off 0 bases at V and 6 bases at J, with 7 bases between the two ends. Germline CDR1 is MNHEY and CDR2 is SVGEGT. The CDR3 consists of 13 residues. CDR3: CASSYSRMDTQYF. CDR3 DNA sequence: TGTGCCAGCAGTTACTCGAGAATGGATACGCAGTATTTT.

This clonotype was counted at least ten times. This chain joins TRBV6-5 and TRBJ2-7; perhaps TRBD1 as D (6 bases). Trimming shortened V by 11 bases and J by 4 bases, and 24 bases separated the two germline ends. The CDR3 loop spans 15 amino acids. CDR1 is MNHEY and CDR2 is SVGAGI in the germline V gene. The CDR3, as DNA: TGTGCCTCCAGCAGGGATACAGGGTTCCCTTACGAGCAGTACTTC. Encoded protein: CASSRDTGFPYEQYF.

Concerning this clonotype itself: One end of the junction is discordant with germline, which a read error may explain. The genes are TRBV7-9 and TRBJ2-3; either TRBD1 or TRBD2 may fit D (5 bases each). Germline lookup yields CDR1 SEHNR and CDR2 FQNEAQ (reference sequence). The CDR3 loop spans 11 amino acids. The CDR3: CGAESTDTQYF. CDR3 DNA: TGCGGGGCGGAGTCTACAGATACGCAGTATTTT.

The chain joins TRBV10-3 to TRBJ1-4; 10 bases agree with TRBD2. The closer fit of TRBJ2-2 to the DNA end suggests the J call may be wrong. The CDR3 has 16 amino acids. Germline V gene sequence: CDR1 ENHRY, CDR2 SYGVKD. The CDR3 DNA reads as TGTGCCATCAGTGAGACTAGCGGGATTCTCACCGGGGAGCTGTTTTTT. Protein: CAISETSGILTGELFF.